This T cell receptor beta chain is from a study of blood T cell repertoires in COVID-19. Generated by immunoSEQ multiplex PCR, the TCRdb table keeps only in-frame clones and is missing some. The table lists under 300,000 clones, 75% to 90% of them singletons, with 6% to 7% in the top ten. The CDR3 runs 17 residues. Trimming at V came to 1 base and at J to 0 bases, leaving 7 bases not matched to a gene. The germline V gene encodes CDR1 LGHNT and CDR2 FRNRAP. The source material was PBMCs or T cells enriched from blood (not recorded which). The receptor's source is a woman in her twenties or thirties with acute COVID-19. This chain links TRBV12-5 with TRBJ2-3; 7 bases match TRBD2. CDR3 DNA: TGTGCTAGTGGTTTGGCAACCCTAGCGGCCAGCACAGATACGCAGTATTTT. Translated: CASGLATLAASTDTQYF.